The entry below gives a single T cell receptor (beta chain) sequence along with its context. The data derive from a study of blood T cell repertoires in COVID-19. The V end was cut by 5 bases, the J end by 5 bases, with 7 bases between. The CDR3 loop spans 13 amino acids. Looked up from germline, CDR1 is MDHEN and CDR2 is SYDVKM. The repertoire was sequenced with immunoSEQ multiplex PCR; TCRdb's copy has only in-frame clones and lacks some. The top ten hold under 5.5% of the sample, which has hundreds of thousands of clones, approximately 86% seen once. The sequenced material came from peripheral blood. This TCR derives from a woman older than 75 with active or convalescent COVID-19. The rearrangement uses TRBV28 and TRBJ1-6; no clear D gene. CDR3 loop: CASSNFDNSPLHF. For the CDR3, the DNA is TGTGCCAGCAGTAACTTCGATAATTCACCCCTCCACTTT.